This T cell receptor beta chain was captured by sequencing in a study of Graves' ophthalmopathy and Graves' hyperthyroidism. The CDR3 is 14 amino acids. With 5 bases clipped from V and 3 bases from J, the junction kept 4 bases outside the gene matches. Ophthalmopathy donors were characterized by moderate-to-severe activity, CAS of at least 3, NOSPECS of at least 4, and duration under 3 months. Amplification from RNA transcripts yielded the TCR beta CDR3 regions. HTBI-primed first-round RT-PCR preceded second-round multiplex PCR. A single record per CDR3 protein comes from TCRdb applying MiXCR to the multiplex PCR reads. The sample comprises about 480,000 distinct CDR3 sequences, around 15% of which are singletons, and approximately 9.8% rests with the top ten. This clonotype was recorded many times.

The sequence came from a woman under 40 with Graves' ophthalmopathy. The source material was blood. This chain links TRBV12-3 or TRBV12-4 with TRBJ1-1; 9 bases align to TRBD1. Written as DNA, the CDR3 is TGTGCCAGCAGTCCGGGACAGGGATACACTGAAGCTTTCTTT. Translating gives CASSPGQGYTEAFF.